Each of the 25 T cell receptor beta chains below was sequenced from the same sample in a study of spatial heterogeneity in lung cancer. Time point meaning: sample taken at primary tumor resection. One entry per CDR3 protein results from TCRdb running MiXCR on the 5' RACE reads. The data show about 6,800 distinct CDR3 sequences, more than 13% seen once. Which antigens these TCRs recognize remains unknown. Study observations and caveats: Mutation counts in tumors were tracked by counts of expanded intratumoral alpha and beta TCRs.

The sample in question was lung tumor tissue, obtained at surgery. The source of these receptors is a female donor with early-stage non-small cell lung cancer.

By frequency in the sample, this clonotype is medium-sized. This beta chain is a stray read from a library made for alpha chains; its abundance is not meaningful. The CDR3, as DNA: TGTGCCAGCAGTTTGGAGGGACTCTATAATTCACCCCTCCACTTT. Its protein product is CASSLEGLYNSPLHF. The chain combines TRBV28 with TRBJ1-6; tentatively, D is TRBD1 (5 bases). The CDR3 loop spans 15 amino acids. CDR1 is MDHEN, CDR2 SYDVKM, per germline. V was clipped by 3 bases and J by 3 bases, with 9 bases between them.

This clonotype is medium-sized within its sample. As an off-target read in a library built for alpha chains, this beta chain has a frequency of little significance. The chain employs TRBV6-1 and TRBJ2-1, with 7 bases that match TRBD2. Trimming took 2 bases from V and 8 from J; bases not matched to a gene: 12. The CDR3 is 16 amino acids. Germline V gene sequence: CDR1 MNHNS, CDR2 SASEGT. CDR3 nucleotide sequence: TGTGCCAGCAGTGAAACGGCACCCGGGGGGAGGGATGAGCAGTTCTTC. It translates to CASSETAPGGRDEQFF.

This clonotype has a count of ten or more. This beta chain came through as a stray read in a library set up for alpha chains, and its size says little. This chain joins TRBV7-9 and TRBJ2-5; D is possibly TRBD2 (5 bases). The CDR3 is made up of 14 amino acids. The germline V gene has CDR1 SEHNR and CDR2 FQNEAQ (reference sequence). V was shortened by 0 bases and J by 7 bases, with 12 bases between the two germline ends. The CDR3 loop is CASSLAREFGTQYF. The CDR3 DNA reads TGTGCCAGCAGCTTAGCCCGGGAATTTGGGACCCAGTACTTC. The whole variable domain, filled in from reference TRBV7-9 and TRBJ2-5, reads DTGVSQNPRHKITKRGQNVTFRCDPISEHNRLYWYRQTLGQGPEFLTYFQNEAQLEKSRLLSDRFSAERPKGSFSTLEIQRTEQGDSAMYLCASSLAREFGTQYFGPGTRLLVL.

This clonotype was counted at least ten times. The library was built for alpha chains, so this beta chain is an off-target read and its size means little. The chain links TRBV6-2 or TRBV6-3 to TRBJ1-5; D possibly corresponds to TRBD1 (5 bases). Germline V CDR1 and CDR2: MNHEY, SVGEGT. Between the trimmed V and J ends, which lost 10 bases and 3 bases, there was a span of 22 bases. CDR3 length equals 16 residues. CDR3 in DNA: TGTGCCACCGAGATGATAGGGGCAGGCTTCAATCAGCCCCAGCATTTT. Translated: CATEMIGAGFNQPQHF.

Judged by abundance, this clonotype is medium-sized. This beta chain is a stray sequence in a library constructed for alpha chains; its clone size is not meaningful. V usage is TRBV7-3 and J usage is TRBJ2-2; D is perhaps TRBD1 (6 bases). Germline V gives CDR1 SGHTA, CDR2 FQGTGA. The length of the CDR3 is 15 residues. The germline V and J ends were trimmed by 5 bases and 4 bases, with 14 bases remaining between them. The CDR3 region is CASSQLGQPTGELFF. In nucleotides, the CDR3 is TGTGCCAGCAGCCAACTTGGACAGCCCACCGGGGAGCTGTTTTTT.

This clonotype is judged medium-sized. This beta chain lies outside the target of a library built for alpha chains; its clone size means little. The chain uses TRBV4-3 and TRBJ1-5; D may be TRBD1 (6 bases). Between the trimmed V and J ends, which lost 9 bases and 6 bases, there was a span of 15 bases. The CDR3 spans 13 residues. Per the germline V gene, CDR1 is LGHNA and CDR2 is YSLEER. CDR3 DNA: TGCGCCAGTTCACAGGGAGAAGGTCAGCCCCAGCATTTT. Its protein is CASSQGEGQPQHF.

This clonotype was recorded at least ten times. Because this beta chain is a stray read in a library intended to capture alpha chains, its abundance should not be given much weight. This chain uses TRBV6-2 or TRBV6-3 with TRBJ1-5; 8 nucleotides line up with TRBD1. Per the germline V gene, CDR1 is MNHEY and CDR2 is SVGEGT. The CDR3 covers 14 residues. V trimming: 5 bases; J trimming: 6 bases; junction bases outside the gene matches: 6. DNA for the CDR3: TGTGCCAGCAGTCCTACAGGGGGAATTCAGCCCCAGCATTTT. Translating gives CASSPTGGIQPQHF.

This clonotype came up many times. The library was prepared for alpha chains; this beta chain is a stray read, so its frequency means little. The gene calls are TRBV5-5 and TRBJ2-2; D ambiguous. The germline V gene encodes CDR1 SGHKS and CDR2 YYEKEE (reference sequence). V lost 0 bases and J 5 bases, leaving 11 bases between the germline ends. The CDR3 consists of 15 residues. The CDR3 region is CASSLAPWVTGELFF. In nucleotides, the CDR3 is TGTGCCAGCAGCTTGGCTCCTTGGGTAACCGGGGAGCTGTTTTTT.

In its sample, this clonotype was seen many times. The library was designed around alpha chains, so this beta chain is a stray read whose abundance carries little weight. The gene calls are TRBV19 and TRBJ2-5; TRBD2 matches 16 bases. Germline V gene data show CDR1 as LNHDA and CDR2 as SQIVND (reference sequence). Trimming removed 6 bases from V and 5 bases from J; junction bases left unmatched: 3. There are 15 residues in the CDR3. CDR3 residues: CASRGLAGGHETQYF. CDR3 bases: TGTGCCAGTAGGGGACTAGCGGGGGGGCACGAGACCCAGTACTTC.

This clonotype is labeled large. The library was built for alpha chains, so this beta chain is an off-target read and its size means little. The genes are TRBV5-1 and TRBJ2-1; 7 bases are shared with TRBD1. This CDR3 contains 16 residues. The germline CDR1 and CDR2 sequences are SGHRS and YFSETQ. V lost 4 bases, J lost 7 bases, and 14 bases stayed unmatched. The CDR3 is CASSPWRSQGENEQFF. CDR3 DNA: TGCGCCAGCAGCCCATGGAGGTCCCAGGGGGAGAATGAGCAGTTCTTC.

This clonotype is medium-sized by share. This beta chain represents an off-target read in a library built for alpha chains; its size is of limited meaning. The rearrangement links TRBV28 to TRBJ2-7; 7 bases match TRBD1. This CDR3 region has 16 residues. Germline trimming cut 6 bases from V and 3 bases from J; bases unmatched to any gene: 14. CDR1 and CDR2 from the germline V gene are MDHEN and SYDVKM. The CDR3 is CASSRRFRGLIYEQYF. The CDR3 DNA is TGTGCCAGCAGCCGTCGGTTTAGGGGGCTGATCTACGAGCAGTACTTC.

This clonotype was counted ten times or more. Little can be read into the size of this beta chain, an off-target read in a library designed for alpha chains. The chain employs TRBV4-3 and TRBJ2-2, with 8 nucleotides matching TRBD2. Germline V CDR1 and CDR2: LGHNA, YSLEER. The CDR3 length is 19 residues. The J segment lost 7 bases and the V segment lost 0 bases, leaving 16 bases of the junction unmatched. As DNA, the CDR3 is TGCGCCAGCAGCCAAGAGGGGCGGCTAGCGGGTCCTTGGGGCGGGGAGCTGTTTTTT. Its translation: CASSQEGRLAGPWGGELFF.

Of note for this clonotype: This beta chain is an unintended read in a library built for alpha chains; its size means little. The chain uses TRBV18 and TRBJ2-1; either TRBD1 or TRBD2 may fit D (6 bases each). This CDR3 comprises 16 residues. CDR1 is KGHSH, CDR2 LQKENI, per germline. Trimming removed 2 bases from V and 4 bases from J, with 15 bases in between. The CDR3 sequence is CASSPKGGTQYNEQFF. The CDR3 nucleotides read TGTGCCAGCTCACCAAAAGGGGGGACCCAATACAATGAGCAGTTCTTC.

Of note for this clonotype: This beta chain appears as a stray read in a library generated for alpha chains; its size is not informative. The chain employs TRBV9 and TRBJ2-3, with D hard to call. Germline CDR1 SGDLS, CDR2 YYNGEE. Trimming pared 0 bases from V and 0 bases from J, leaving 8 bases between. The CDR3 sequence is 15 residues long. This chain's CDR3 is CASSVGRPSTDTQYF. Written as DNA, the CDR3 is TGTGCCAGCAGCGTAGGCAGGCCTAGCACAGATACGCAGTATTTT.

This clonotype showed up many times. The library was built for alpha chains, so this beta chain is an off-target read and its size means little. The chain joins TRBV20-1 to TRBJ2-7; no reliable D call. V lost 5 bases, J lost 6 bases, and 14 bases lay in between. Germline-derived CDR1 and CDR2 are DFQATT and SNEGSKA (reference sequence). This CDR3 comprises 12 residues. CDR3: CSAPRFWTEQYF. The CDR3 DNA reads TGCAGTGCTCCCCGGTTCTGGACCGAGCAGTACTTC.

This clonotype was observed at least ten times. Since it is a stray read in a library aimed at alpha chains, this beta chain has a size that is not meaningful. V and J are TRBV5-1 and TRBJ1-1; D remains ambiguous. Germline CDR1 reads SGHRS; CDR2 reads YFSETQ. Trimming removed 0 bases from V and 5 bases from J, with 8 bases in between. The CDR3 runs 13 residues. The CDR3 bases are TGCGCCAGCAGCTTGGACCGGTGGACTGAAGCTTTCTTT. This sequence encodes CASSLDRWTEAFF.

By share, this clonotype counts as medium-sized. This beta chain is a stray read from a library made for alpha chains; its abundance is not meaningful. This chain joins TRBV29-1 and TRBJ2-6; no reliable D call. The CDR3 consists of 14 residues. V was clipped by 3 bases and J by 4 bases, with 10 bases between them. CDR1 SQVTM and CDR2 ANQGSEA come from the germline V gene. CDR3 sequence reads: CSVDGLYGANVLTF. The CDR3 DNA sequence: TGCAGCGTTGACGGGCTCTACGGGGCCAACGTCCTGACTTTC.

Points on this clonotype: Because this beta chain is a stray read in a library intended to capture alpha chains, its abundance should not be given much weight. The chain links TRBV24-1 to TRBJ1-1; no reliable D call. This CDR3 is built from 13 residues. V gave up 4 bases and J gave up 0 bases, with 5 bases separating them. CDR1 is KGHDR, CDR2 SFDVKD, per germline. The CDR3 DNA sequence: TGTGCCACCAGTGACGGTATGAACACTGAAGCTTTCTTT. Translated, it gives CATSDGMNTEAFF.

This clonotype was counted many times. Because the library targeted alpha chains, this beta chain is an off-target read whose size means little. The chain couples TRBV4-2 to TRBJ2-1, with 7 bases matching TRBD1. J gave up 6 bases and V 4 bases, and 3 bases lay outside the gene matches. Germline loops: CDR1 LGHNA, CDR2 YNFKEQ. The CDR3 totals 13 residues. The CDR3 protein is CASSRQGPNEQFF. CDR3 coding DNA: TGTGCCAGCAGCCGACAGGGACCCAATGAGCAGTTCTTC.

This clonotype showed up just once. This beta chain appears as a stray read in a library generated for alpha chains; its size is not informative. The V gene is TRBV27, the J gene TRBJ2-3, with D tentatively TRBD1 or TRBD2 (5 bases each). Trimming cost V 3 bases and J 4 bases, with 11 bases left between them. Germline CDR1 MNHEY, CDR2 SMNVEV (reference sequence). This CDR3 region has 14 residues. The CDR3 loop reads CASSFPGAADTQYF. The CDR3, as DNA: TGTGCCAGCAGTTTCCCCGGGGCCGCAGATACGCAGTATTTT.

This clonotype was observed many times. The library was designed around alpha chains, so this beta chain is a stray read whose abundance carries little weight. V usage is TRBV18 and J usage is TRBJ2-6; TRBD1 matches at 9 bases. Germline V gene lookup returns CDR1 KGHSH and CDR2 LQKENI. The CDR3 loop spans 17 amino acids. V dropped 6 bases and J dropped 2; count of bases not matched to a gene: 8. CDR3 in DNA: TGTGCCAGCTCTACTCTCGGGACAGGGACTGGGGCCAACGTCCTGACTTTC. It codes for CASSTLGTGTGANVLTF.

This clonotype is categorized as medium-sized. A library prepared for alpha chains yielded this beta chain as an off-target read; its size is of little meaning. V gene TRBV13 combines with J gene TRBJ2-3; TRBD2 aligns across 10 bases. This CDR3 region has 15 residues. The germline V gene has CDR1 PRHDT and CDR2 FYEKMQ (reference sequence). The V and J ends lost 4 bases and 2 bases, in that order; junction bases with no gene match: 3. The CDR3 region is CASSSTSGATDTQYF. CDR3 DNA sequence: TGTGCCAGCAGCTCAACTAGCGGGGCCACAGATACGCAGTATTTT.

Points on this clonotype: Since the library was made to target alpha chains, this beta chain is a stray read and its abundance is not meaningful. V is TRBV7-2 and J is TRBJ1-6; no definite D call. Germline V gene lookup returns CDR1 SGHTA and CDR2 FQGNSA. The CDR3 extends over 17 amino acids. Trimming pared 3 bases from V and 0 bases from J, leaving 12 bases between. The CDR3 loop reads CASSLSPFSSYNSPLHF. CDR3 DNA: TGTGCCAGCAGCTTGTCCCCGTTTAGCTCCTATAATTCACCCCTCCACTTT.

This clonotype was counted ten times or more. A library prepared for alpha chains yielded this beta chain as an off-target read; its size is of little meaning. V usage is TRBV15 and J usage is TRBJ2-7; TRBD1 matches 8 bases. CDR1 and CDR2 from the germline V gene are LNHNV and YYDKDF (reference sequence). V dropped 0 bases and J dropped 12; count of bases not matched to a gene: 7. CDR3 size: 13 residues. CDR3 region: CATSRDLSGTGYF. Here the CDR3 DNA reads TGTGCCACCAGCAGAGATTTATCCGGGACAGGGTACTTC.

This clonotype is labeled as medium-sized. This beta chain is off target for a library built for alpha chains, so its abundance means little. The chain uses TRBV20-1 and TRBJ1-6; 7 bases agree with TRBD1. The CDR3 totals 13 residues. In germline, CDR1 is DFQATT, CDR2 SNEGSKA (reference sequence). After removal of 3 bases from V and 8 bases from J, the junction contained 4 bases not matched to a gene. This CDR3 is CSASWTGHSPLHF. DNA of the CDR3: TGCAGTGCTAGTTGGACAGGCCATTCACCCCTCCACTTT.